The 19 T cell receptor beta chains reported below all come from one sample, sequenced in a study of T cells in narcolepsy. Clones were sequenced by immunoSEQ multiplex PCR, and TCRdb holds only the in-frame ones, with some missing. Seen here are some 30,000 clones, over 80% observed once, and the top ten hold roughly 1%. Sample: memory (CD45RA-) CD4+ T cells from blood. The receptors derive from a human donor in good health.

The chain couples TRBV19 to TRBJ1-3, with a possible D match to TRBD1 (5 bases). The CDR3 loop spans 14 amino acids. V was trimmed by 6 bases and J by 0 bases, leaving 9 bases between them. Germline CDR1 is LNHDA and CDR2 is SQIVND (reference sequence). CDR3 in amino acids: CASRGVSSGNTIYF. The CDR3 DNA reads TGTGCCAGTAGAGGGGTGAGCTCTGGAAACACCATATATTTT.

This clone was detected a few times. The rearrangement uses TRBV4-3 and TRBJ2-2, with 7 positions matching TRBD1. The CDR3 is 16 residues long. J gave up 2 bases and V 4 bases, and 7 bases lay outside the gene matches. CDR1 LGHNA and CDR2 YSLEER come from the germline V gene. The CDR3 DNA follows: TGCGCCAGCAGCCCTACGACAGGGATAAACACCGGGGAGCTGTTTTTT. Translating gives CASSPTTGINTGELFF.

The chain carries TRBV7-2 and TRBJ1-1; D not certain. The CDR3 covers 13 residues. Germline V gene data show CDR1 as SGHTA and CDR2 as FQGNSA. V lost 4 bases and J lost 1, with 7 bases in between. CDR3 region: CASSSGPNTEAFF. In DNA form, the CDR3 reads TGTGCCAGCAGCTCAGGACCGAACACTGAAGCTTTCTTT.

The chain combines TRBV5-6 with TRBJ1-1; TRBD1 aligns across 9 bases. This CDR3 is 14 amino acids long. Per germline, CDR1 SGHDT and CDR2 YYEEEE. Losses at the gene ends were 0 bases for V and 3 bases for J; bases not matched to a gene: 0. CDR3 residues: CASSLGTGDTEAFF. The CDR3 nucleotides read TGTGCCAGCAGCTTGGGGACAGGGGACACTGAAGCTTTCTTT.

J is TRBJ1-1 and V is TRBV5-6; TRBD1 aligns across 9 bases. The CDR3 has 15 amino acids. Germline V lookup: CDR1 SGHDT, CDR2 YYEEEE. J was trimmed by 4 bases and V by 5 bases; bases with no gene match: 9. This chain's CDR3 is CASRRDRAVGTEAFF. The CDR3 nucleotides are TGTGCCAGCAGAAGGGACAGGGCGGTGGGCACTGAAGCTTTCTTT.

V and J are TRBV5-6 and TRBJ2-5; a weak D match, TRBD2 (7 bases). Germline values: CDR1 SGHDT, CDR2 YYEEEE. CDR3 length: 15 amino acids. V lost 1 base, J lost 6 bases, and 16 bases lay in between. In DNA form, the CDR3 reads TGTGCCAGCAGCTTGAGGGGACTACAGGGAAAGACCCAGTACTTC. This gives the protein CASSLRGLQGKTQYF.

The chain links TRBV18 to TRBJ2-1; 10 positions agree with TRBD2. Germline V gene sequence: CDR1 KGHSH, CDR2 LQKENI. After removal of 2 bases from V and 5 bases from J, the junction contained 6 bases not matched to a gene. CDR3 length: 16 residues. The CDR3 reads CASSPRASGSHNEQFF. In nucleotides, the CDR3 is TGTGCCAGCTCACCAAGGGCTAGCGGGAGTCACAATGAGCAGTTCTTC.

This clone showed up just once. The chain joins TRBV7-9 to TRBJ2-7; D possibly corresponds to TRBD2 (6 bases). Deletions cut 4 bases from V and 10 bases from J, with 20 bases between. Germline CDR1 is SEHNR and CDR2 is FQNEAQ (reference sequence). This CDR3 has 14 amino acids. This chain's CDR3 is CASSSLGGSAEQYF. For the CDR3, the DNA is TGTGCCAGCAGCTCCTTGGGGGGAAGTGCGGAACAGTACTTC.

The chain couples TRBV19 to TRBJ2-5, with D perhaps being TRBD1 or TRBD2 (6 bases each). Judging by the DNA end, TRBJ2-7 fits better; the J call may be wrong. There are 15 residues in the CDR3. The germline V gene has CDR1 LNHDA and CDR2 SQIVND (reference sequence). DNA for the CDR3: TGTGCCAGTAATGGAGGGGGAGCATCGCCCTACGAGCAGTACTTC. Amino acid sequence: CASNGGGASPYEQYF.

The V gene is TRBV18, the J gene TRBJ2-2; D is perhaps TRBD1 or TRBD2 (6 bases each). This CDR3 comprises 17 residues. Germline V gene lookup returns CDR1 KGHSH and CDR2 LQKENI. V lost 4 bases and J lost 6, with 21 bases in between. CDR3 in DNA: TGTGCCAGCTCACGTGGGCAACAGGGAGGTGGATCCGGGGAGCTGTTTTTT. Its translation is CASSRGQQGGGSGELFF.

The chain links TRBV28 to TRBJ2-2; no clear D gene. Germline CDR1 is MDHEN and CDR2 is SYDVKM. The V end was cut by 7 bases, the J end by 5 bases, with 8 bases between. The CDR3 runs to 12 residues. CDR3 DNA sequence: TGTGCCAGCATTCTAGAAACCGGGGAGCTGTTTTTT. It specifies CASILETGELFF.

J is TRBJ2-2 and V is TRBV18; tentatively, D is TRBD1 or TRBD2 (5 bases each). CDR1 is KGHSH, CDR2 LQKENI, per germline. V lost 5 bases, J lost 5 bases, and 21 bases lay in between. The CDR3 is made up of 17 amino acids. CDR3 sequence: CASSATGTQTWTGELFF. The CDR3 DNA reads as TGTGCCAGCTCAGCGACCGGGACCCAAACGTGGACCGGGGAGCTGTTTTTT.

The CDR3 here is CASSLSSRRPGTGGGEQFF. The CDR3 region has the DNA TGTGCCAGCAGCTTAAGTTCCCGCCGTCCGGGGACAGGGGGCGGTGAGCAGTTCTTC. The V and J genes are TRBV7-2 and TRBJ2-1; 12 bases line up with TRBD1. The CDR3 runs to 19 residues. V lost 2 bases to trimming and J lost 9 bases; unmatched junction nucleotides: 17. In germline, CDR1 is SGHTA, CDR2 FQGNSA.

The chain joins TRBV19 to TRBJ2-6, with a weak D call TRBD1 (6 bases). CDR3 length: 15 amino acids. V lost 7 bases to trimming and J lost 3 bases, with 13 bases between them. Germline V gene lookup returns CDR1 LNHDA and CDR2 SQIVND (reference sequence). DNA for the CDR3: TGTGCCAGTACCGGTTGGGGGCATGGGGCCAACGTCCTGACTTTC. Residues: CASTGWGHGANVLTF.

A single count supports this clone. As DNA, the CDR3 is TGTGCCAGCAGGGCGTGGGGAGACAACTCCTACGAGCAGTACTTC. Its translation: CASRAWGDNSYEQYF. V usage is TRBV28 and J usage is TRBJ2-7, with D maybe TRBD2 (5 bases). Germline CDR1 MDHEN, CDR2 SYDVKM. Trimming cost V 6 bases and J 0 bases, with 15 bases left between them. CDR3 length equals 15 residues.

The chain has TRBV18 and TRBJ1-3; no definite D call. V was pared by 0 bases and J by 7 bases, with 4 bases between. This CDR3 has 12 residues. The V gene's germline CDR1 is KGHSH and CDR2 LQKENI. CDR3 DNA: TGTGCCAGCTCACCACCGGATAACACCATATATTTT. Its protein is CASSPPDNTIYF.

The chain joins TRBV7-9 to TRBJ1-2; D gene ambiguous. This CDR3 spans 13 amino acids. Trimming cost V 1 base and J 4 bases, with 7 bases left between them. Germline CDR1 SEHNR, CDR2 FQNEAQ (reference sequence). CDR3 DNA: TGTGCCAGCAGCTTAGAGCAGTCCTATGGCTACACCTTC. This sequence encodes CASSLEQSYGYTF.

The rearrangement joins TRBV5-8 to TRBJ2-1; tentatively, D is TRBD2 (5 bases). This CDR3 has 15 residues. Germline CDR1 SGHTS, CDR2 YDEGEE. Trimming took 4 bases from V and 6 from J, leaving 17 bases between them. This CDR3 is CASSVDYFRGNEQFF. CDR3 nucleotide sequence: TGTGCCAGCAGCGTAGACTATTTCCGGGGCAATGAGCAGTTCTTC.

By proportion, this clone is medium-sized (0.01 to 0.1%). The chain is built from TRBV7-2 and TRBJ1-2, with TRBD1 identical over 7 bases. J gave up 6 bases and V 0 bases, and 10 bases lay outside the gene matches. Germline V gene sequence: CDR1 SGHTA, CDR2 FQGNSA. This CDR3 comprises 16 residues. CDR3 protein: CASSLAAGGALHGYTF. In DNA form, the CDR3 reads TGTGCCAGCAGCTTAGCCGCAGGGGGAGCCCTTCATGGCTACACCTTC.